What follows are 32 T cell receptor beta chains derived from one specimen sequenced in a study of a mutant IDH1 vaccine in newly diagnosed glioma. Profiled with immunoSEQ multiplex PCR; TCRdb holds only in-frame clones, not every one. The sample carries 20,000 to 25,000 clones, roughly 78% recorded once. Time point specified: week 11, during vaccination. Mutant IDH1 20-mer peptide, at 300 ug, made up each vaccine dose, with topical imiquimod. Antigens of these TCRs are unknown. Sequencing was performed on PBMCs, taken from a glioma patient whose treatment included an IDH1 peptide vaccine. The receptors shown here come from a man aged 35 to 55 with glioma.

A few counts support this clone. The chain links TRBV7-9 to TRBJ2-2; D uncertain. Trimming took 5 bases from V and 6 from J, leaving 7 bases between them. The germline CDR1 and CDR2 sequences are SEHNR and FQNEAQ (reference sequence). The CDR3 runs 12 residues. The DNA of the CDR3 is TGTGCCAGCAGCCCCGACTCCGGGGAGCTGTTTTTT. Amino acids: CASSPDSGELFF.

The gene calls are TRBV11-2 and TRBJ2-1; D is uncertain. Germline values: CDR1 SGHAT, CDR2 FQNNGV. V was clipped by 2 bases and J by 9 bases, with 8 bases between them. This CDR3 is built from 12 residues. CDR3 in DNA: TGTGCCAGCAGCTTAACCCGGCCTGAGCAGTTCTTC. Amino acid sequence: CASSLTRPEQFF.

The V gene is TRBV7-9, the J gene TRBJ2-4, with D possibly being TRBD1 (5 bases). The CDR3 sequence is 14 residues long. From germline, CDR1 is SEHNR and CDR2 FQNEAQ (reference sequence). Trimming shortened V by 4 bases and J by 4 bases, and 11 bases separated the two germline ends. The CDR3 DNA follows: TGTGCCAGCAGCTCGGCAGGGCTAAAAAACATTCAGTACTTC. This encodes CASSSAGLKNIQYF. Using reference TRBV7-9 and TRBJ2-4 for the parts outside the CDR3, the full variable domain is DTGVSQNPRHKITKRGQNVTFRCDPISEHNRLYWYRQTLGQGPEFLTYFQNEAQLEKSRLLSDRFSAERPKGSFSTLEIQRTEQGDSAMYLCASSSAGLKNIQYFGAGTRLSVL.

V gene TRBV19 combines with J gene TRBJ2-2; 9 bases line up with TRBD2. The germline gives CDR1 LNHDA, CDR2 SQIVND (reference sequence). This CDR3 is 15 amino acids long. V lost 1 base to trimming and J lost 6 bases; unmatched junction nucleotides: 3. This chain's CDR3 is CASSIVGTSSGELFF. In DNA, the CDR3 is TGTGCCAGTAGTATAGTTGGGACTAGCTCCGGGGAGCTGTTTTTT.

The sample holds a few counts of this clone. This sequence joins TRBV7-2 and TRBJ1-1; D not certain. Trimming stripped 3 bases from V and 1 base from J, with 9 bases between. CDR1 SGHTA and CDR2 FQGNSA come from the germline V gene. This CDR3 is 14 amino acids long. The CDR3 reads CASSFSRKNTEAFF. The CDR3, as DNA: TGTGCCAGCAGCTTCTCCAGGAAGAACACTGAAGCTTTCTTT.

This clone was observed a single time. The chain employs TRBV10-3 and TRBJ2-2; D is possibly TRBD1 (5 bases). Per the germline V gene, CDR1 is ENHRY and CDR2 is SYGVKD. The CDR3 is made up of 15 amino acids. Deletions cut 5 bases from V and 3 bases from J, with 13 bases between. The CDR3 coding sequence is TGTGCCATCAGTACCTCCCAGGGATACACCGGGGAGCTGTTTTTT. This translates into CAISTSQGYTGELFF.

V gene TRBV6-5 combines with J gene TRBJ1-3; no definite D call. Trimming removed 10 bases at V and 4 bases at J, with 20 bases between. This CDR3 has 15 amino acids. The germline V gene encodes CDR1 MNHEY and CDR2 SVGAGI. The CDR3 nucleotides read TGTGCCACGCGGTTGCGGTGGGATGTCGGAAACACCATATATTTT. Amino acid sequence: CATRLRWDVGNTIYF.

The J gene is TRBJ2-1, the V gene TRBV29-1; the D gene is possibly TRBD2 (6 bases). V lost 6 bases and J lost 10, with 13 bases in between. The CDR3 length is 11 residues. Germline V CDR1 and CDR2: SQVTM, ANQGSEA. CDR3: CSVARTTEQFF. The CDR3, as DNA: TGCAGCGTCGCAAGGACTACAGAGCAGTTCTTC.

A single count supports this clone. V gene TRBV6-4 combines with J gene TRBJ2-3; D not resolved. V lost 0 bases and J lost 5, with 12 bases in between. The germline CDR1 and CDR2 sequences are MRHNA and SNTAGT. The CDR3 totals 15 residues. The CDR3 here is CASSDSWAPGDTQYF. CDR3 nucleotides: TGTGCCAGCAGTGACTCGTGGGCACCCGGAGATACGCAGTATTTT.

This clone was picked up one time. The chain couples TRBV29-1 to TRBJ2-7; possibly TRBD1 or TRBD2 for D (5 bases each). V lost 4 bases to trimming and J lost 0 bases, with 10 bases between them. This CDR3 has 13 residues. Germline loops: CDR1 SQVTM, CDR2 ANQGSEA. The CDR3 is CSVGPGASYEQYF. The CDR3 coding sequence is TGCAGCGTTGGCCCCGGGGCCTCCTACGAGCAGTACTTC.

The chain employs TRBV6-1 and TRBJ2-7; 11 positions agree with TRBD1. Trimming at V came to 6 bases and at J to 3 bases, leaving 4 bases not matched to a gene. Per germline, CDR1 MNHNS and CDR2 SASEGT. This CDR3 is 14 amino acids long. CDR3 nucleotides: TGTGCCAGCAGCACCGGGACAGGGGGCTACGAGCAGTACTTC. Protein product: CASSTGTGGYEQYF.

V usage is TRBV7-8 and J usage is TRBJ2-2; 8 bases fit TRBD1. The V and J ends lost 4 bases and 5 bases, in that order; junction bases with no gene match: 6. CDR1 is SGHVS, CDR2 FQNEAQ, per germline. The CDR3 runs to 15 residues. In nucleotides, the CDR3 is TGTGCCAGCAGCTCGACAGGGGCCCTTACCGGGGAGCTGTTTTTT. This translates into CASSSTGALTGELFF. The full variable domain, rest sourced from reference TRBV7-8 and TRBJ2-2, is GAGVSQSPRYKVAKRGQDVALRCDPISGHVSLFWYQQALGQGPEFLTYFQNEAQLDKSGLPSDRFFAERPEGSVSTLKIQRTQQEDSAVYLCASSSTGALTGELFFGEGSRLTVL.

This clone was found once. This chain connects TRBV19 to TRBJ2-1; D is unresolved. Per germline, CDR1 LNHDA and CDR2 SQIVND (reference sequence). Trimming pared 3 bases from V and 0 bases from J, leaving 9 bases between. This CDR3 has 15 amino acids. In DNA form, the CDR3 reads TGTGCCAGTAGTATCGACCGTTACTCCTACAATGAGCAGTTCTTC. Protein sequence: CASSIDRYSYNEQFF.

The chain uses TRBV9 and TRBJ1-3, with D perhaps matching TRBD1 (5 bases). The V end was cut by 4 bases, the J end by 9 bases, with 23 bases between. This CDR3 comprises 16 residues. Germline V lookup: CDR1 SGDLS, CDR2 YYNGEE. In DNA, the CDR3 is TGTGCCAGCAGCCCGGGGAGGGGACCGCGGTCAAGCACCATATATTTT. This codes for CASSPGRGPRSSTIYF.

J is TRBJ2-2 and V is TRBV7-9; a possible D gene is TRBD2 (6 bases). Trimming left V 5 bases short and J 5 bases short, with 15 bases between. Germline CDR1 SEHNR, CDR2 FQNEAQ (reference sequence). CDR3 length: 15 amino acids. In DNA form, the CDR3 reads TGTGCCAGCAGCCCCTGGGGGGTAGAAACCGGGGAGCTGTTTTTT. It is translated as CASSPWGVETGELFF. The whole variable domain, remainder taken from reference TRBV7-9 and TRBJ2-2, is DTGVSQNPRHKITKRGQNVTFRCDPISEHNRLYWYRQTLGQGPEFLTYFQNEAQLEKSRLLSDRFSAERPKGSFSTLEIQRTEQGDSAMYLCASSPWGVETGELFFGEGSRLTVL.

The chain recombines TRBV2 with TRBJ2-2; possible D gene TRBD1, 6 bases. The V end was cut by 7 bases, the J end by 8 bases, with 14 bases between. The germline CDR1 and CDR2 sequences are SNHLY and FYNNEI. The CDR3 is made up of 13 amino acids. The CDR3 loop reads CASTGTPAGELFF. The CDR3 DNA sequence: TGTGCCAGCACAGGGACACCTGCTGGGGAGCTGTTTTTT. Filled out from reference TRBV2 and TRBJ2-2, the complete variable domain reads EPEVTQTPSHQVTQMGQEVILRCVPISNHLYFYWYRQILGQKVEFLVSFYNNEISEKSEIFDDQFSVERPDGSNFTLKIRSTKLEDSAMYFCASTGTPAGELFFGEGSRLTVL.

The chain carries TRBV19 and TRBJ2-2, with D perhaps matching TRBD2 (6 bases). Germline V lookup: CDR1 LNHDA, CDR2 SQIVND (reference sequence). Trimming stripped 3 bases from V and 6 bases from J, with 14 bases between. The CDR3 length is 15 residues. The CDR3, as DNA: TGTGCCAGTAGTATTGGTGTCGGGACTCCCGGGGAGCTGTTTTTT. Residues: CASSIGVGTPGELFF.

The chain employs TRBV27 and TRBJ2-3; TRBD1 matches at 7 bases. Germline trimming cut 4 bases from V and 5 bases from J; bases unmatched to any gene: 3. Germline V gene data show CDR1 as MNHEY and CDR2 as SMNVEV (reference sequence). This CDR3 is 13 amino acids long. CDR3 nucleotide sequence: TGTGCCAGCAGTTACAGGGGAGAAGATACGCAGTATTTT. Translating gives CASSYRGEDTQYF.

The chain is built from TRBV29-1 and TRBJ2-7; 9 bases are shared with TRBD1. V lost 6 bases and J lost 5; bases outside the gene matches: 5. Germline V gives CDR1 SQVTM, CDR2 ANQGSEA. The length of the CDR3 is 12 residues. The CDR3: CSVRTGDHEQYV. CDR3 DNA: TGCAGCGTCCGGACAGGGGACCACGAGCAGTACGTC.

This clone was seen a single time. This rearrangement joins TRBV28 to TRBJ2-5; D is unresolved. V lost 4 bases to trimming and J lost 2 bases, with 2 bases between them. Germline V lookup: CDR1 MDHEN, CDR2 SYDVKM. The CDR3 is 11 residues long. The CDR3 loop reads CASSSQETQYF. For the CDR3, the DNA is TGTGCCAGCAGTTCACAAGAGACCCAGTACTTC.

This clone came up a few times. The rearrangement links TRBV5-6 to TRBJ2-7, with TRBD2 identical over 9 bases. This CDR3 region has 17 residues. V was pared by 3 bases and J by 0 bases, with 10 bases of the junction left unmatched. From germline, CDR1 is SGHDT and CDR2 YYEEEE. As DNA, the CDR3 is TGTGCCAGCAGCTCCTTCCGGACTAGCGAAAGCTCCTACGAGCAGTACGTC. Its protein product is CASSSFRTSESSYEQYV.

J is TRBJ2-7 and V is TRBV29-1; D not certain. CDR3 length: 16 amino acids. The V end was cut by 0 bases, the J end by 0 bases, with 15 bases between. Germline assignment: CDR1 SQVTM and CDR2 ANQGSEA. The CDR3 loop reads CSVEDLIGPSSYEQYF. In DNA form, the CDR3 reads TGCAGCGTTGAAGATCTTATCGGTCCAAGCTCCTACGAGCAGTACTTC.

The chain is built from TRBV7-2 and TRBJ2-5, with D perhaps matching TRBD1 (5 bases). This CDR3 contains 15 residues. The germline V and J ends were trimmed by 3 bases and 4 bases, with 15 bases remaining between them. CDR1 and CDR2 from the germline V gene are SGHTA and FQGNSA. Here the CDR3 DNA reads TGTGCCAGCAGCTTGACAGTTGGGAACGGAGAGACCCAGTACTTC. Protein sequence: CASSLTVGNGETQYF.

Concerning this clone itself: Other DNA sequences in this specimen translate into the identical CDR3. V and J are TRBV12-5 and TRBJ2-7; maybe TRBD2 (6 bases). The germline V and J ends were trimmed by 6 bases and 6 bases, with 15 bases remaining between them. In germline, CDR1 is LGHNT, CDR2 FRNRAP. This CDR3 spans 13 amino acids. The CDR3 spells CASGPDSGSEQYV. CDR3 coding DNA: TGTGCTAGTGGACCGGATAGCGGCTCCGAGCAGTACGTC.

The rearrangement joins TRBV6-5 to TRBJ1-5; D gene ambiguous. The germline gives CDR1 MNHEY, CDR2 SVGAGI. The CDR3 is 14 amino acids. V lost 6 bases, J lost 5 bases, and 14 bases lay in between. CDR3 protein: CASSPDGWYQPQHF. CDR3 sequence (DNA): TGTGCCAGCAGCCCAGACGGTTGGTATCAGCCCCAGCATTTT.

The CDR3 sequence: CASSVGGGANTGELFF. For the CDR3, the DNA is TGTGCCAGCAGCGTAGGTGGAGGGGCGAACACCGGGGAGCTGTTTTTT. The chain combines TRBV9 with TRBJ2-2; D might be TRBD2 (6 bases). The ends were cut back, 0 bases at V and 0 bases at J, with 9 bases in the middle. There are 16 residues in the CDR3. Per the germline V gene, CDR1 is SGDLS and CDR2 is YYNGEE.

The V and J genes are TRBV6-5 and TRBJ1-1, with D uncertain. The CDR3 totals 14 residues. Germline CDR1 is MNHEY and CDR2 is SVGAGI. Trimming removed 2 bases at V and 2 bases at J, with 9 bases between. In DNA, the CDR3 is TGTGCCAGCAGTTACCCGGGATATAACACTGAAGCTTTCTTT. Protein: CASSYPGYNTEAFF.

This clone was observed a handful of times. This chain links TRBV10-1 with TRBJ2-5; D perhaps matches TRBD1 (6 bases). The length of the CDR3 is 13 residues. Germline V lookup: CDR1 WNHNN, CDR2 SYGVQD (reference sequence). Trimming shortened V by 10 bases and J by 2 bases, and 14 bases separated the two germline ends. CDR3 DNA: TGCGCCACCTCGCAGGACAGACAAGAGACCCAGTACTTC. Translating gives CATSQDRQETQYF.

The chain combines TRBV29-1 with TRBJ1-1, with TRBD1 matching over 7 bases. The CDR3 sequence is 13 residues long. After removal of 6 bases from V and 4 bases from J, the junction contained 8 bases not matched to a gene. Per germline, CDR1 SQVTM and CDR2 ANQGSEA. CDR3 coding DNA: TGCAGCGTGACAGGGTTCATAATCACTGAAGCTTTCTTT. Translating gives CSVTGFIITEAFF.

The CDR3 region is CASARTGLPYEQYF. The CDR3 DNA reads TGCGCCAGCGCTCGAACGGGACTCCCTTACGAGCAGTACTTC. J is TRBJ2-7 and V is TRBV4-1; possible D gene TRBD2, 6 bases. CDR1 is MGHRA, CDR2 YSYEKL, per germline. Trimming cost V 8 bases and J 4 bases, with 18 bases left between them. This CDR3 is 14 amino acids long.

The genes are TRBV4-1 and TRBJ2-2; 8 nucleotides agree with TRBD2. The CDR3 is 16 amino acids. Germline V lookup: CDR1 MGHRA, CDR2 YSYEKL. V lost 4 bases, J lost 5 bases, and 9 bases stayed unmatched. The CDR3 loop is CASSPQGAGGTGELFF. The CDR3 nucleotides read TGCGCCAGCAGCCCCCAAGGTGCGGGAGGAACCGGGGAGCTGTTTTTT.

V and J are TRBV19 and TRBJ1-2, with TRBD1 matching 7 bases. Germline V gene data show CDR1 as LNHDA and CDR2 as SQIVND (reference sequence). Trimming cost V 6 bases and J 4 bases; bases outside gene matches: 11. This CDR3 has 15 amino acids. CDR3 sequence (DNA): TGTGCCAGTAGCTTCCTTCTCGGACAGGTCTATGGCTACACCTTC. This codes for CASSFLLGQVYGYTF.